The source of this T cell receptor (beta chain) is a study of ipilimumab plus nivolumab after autologous stem cell transplantation listed by TCRdb under 2021. At the level of the whole study: A median of 5 ipilimumab doses and 8 or 9 nivolumab doses was received by trial patients. Patients in the trial were undergoing autologous transplant and had high-risk diffuse large B cell lymphoma, mature T cell lymphoma, or multiple myeloma. The intent-to-treat population of the trial consisted of approximately 40 patients. Both primary refractory and relapsed disease were represented in the DLBCL cohort, where 18-month progression-free survival was 85.7% and 28.6%, respectively. The paper's findings and limits, for the study overall: Per the authors, a biologic rationale for further study of the post-transplant checkpoint inhibition approach was offered by T cell receptor repertoire, regulatory T cell phenotype and gut microbiota profiles. Combined checkpoint inhibition appeared tolerable as post-transplant consolidation, according to the authors' conclusion.

About this clone: Its antigen is not yet known. Base qualities are not at hand, and no much larger clone is one base apart.

Checkpoint therapy began 14 to 28 days after autologous transplant, with ipilimumab given at 1 mg/kg intravenously on day 1 of selected weeks. Nivolumab was given at 3 mg/kg intravenously on day 1 of weeks 1, 4, 7, 10, and every two weeks through week 26. The study was a Phase Ib clinical trial testing combined checkpoint inhibition with ipilimumab and nivolumab as consolidation after autologous stem cell transplantation. V is clipped by 0 bases and J by 7 bases, and the sequence between their germline boundaries is 5 bases long. The germline V gene provides CDR1 SGHRS and CDR2 YFSETQ. Its CDR3 holds 13 amino acids, cysteine through phenylalanine. The only DNA kept is the CDR3, 39 bases in frame from the first base. The receptor library was made with the immunoSEQ multiplex PCR assay. Held by TCRdb, this immuneACCESS table contains in-frame sequences only and omits some clones. Under half of the omission traces to an unresolved V gene where checked; the cause of the rest is unknown. Across this sample there are 20,000 to 25,000 clones, with more than 60% seen only once. The ten largest account for around 20% of the sample.

The TCR sequence derives from a male donor with diffuse large B-cell lymphoma. The rearrangement combines TRBV5-1 with TRBJ1-6, with a tentative D gene TRBD1 over 5 matching bases. The sequencing here drew on PBMCs, taken in a trial of ipilimumab plus nivolumab as post-transplant consolidation. The nucleotides read TGCGCCAGCAGCTTGGGGGGGAATTCACCCCTCCACTTT. Its protein product is CASSLGGNSPLHF.